Each of the 25 T cell receptor beta chains below was sequenced from the same sample in a study of read filtering for tumor transcriptome and immune sequencing. From about 400 ng of RNA, a library with molecular barcoded alpha/delta and beta/gamma adaptors was made. MiXCR, run by TCRdb on the reads, gives a single entry per CDR3 protein. The data show tens of thousands of distinct CDR3 sequences, 20% seen once. Sequenced sample: a population of CD138-negative cells sorted from bone marrow. These TCRs come from a donor at least 40 years old with multiple myeloma.

Many counts were recorded for this clonotype. One junction end disagrees with the germline gene, perhaps due to a read error. V gene TRBV11-1 combines with J gene TRBJ2-1, with no clear D. Germline loops: CDR1 SGHAT, CDR2 FQDESV (reference sequence). The CDR3 has 17 residues. The chain's CDR3 is CASSLGPGLTSYNEQFF. In DNA form, the CDR3 reads TGTGCCAGCAGTTTAGGTCCCGGGCTGACCTCCTACAATGAGCAGTTCTTC.

The J gene is TRBJ2-1, the V gene TRBV14, with TRBD2 matching over 7 bases. Germline assignment: CDR1 SGHDN and CDR2 FVKESK. CDR3 size: 20 residues. With 9 bases clipped from V and 4 bases from J, the junction kept 27 bases outside the gene matches. CDR3 sequence: CASSEKPLGLAALFYNEQFF. The CDR3 bases are TGTGCCAGTAGCGAAAAACCCCTCGGGCTAGCGGCTTTATTTTACAATGAGCAGTTCTTC.

In its sample, this clonotype was seen many times. The chain employs TRBV28 and TRBJ1-1; D not certain. Germline V gene lookup returns CDR1 MDHEN and CDR2 SYDVKM. The CDR3 sequence is 17 residues long. The V gene lost 7 bases and the J gene lost 3 bases, with 24 bases spanning the gap. CDR3: CASTRKVFSRADTEAFF. CDR3 nucleotide sequence: TGTGCCAGCACCCGGAAAGTATTCTCTAGGGCCGACACTGAAGCTTTCTTT.

This clonotype was observed a single time. Sequence at one end of the junction differs from germline and may be a read error. The gene calls are TRBV11-2 and TRBJ2-2; D is perhaps TRBD1 (8 bases). The CDR3 spans 15 residues. From germline, CDR1 is SGHAT and CDR2 FQNNGV. This chain's CDR3 is CASSRQGTNTGELSF. CDR3 nucleotide sequence: TGTGCCAGCAGCAGACAGGGGACTAACACCGGGGAGCTGTCTTTT.

This rearrangement joins TRBV5-1 to TRBJ2-1; weak D call: TRBD2 (7 bases). The CDR3 has 17 amino acids. Trimming stripped 4 bases from V and 1 base from J, with 18 bases between. The germline V gene has CDR1 SGHRS and CDR2 YFSETQ. The CDR3, as DNA: TGCGCCAGCAGCGGACCCCGGGGGGCGGTTTCCTACAATGAGCAGTTCTTC. Translated, it gives CASSGPRGAVSYNEQFF.

This clonotype was seen ten or more times. The chain joins TRBV29-1 to TRBJ2-1; 11 bases map to TRBD2. This CDR3 spans 19 amino acids. Trimming at V came to 0 bases and at J to 6 bases, leaving 16 bases not matched to a gene. The germline V gene has CDR1 SQVTM and CDR2 ANQGSEA. The CDR3 DNA is TGCAGCGTTGAAGATTGGCGTAGCGGGGGGGCCTTAACTGTCAATGAGCAGTTCTTC. Its translation is CSVEDWRSGGALTVNEQFF.

Many counts were recorded for this clonotype. The chain recombines TRBV11-3 with TRBJ2-2, with TRBD1 identical over 8 bases. The V and J ends lost 3 bases and 1 base, in that order; junction bases with no gene match: 4. This CDR3 has 16 residues. Germline lookup yields CDR1 SGHNT and CDR2 YENEEA. CDR3 bases: TGTGCCAGCAGCTTGAAGACAGGGGTGAACACCGGGGAGCTGTTTTTT. This sequence encodes CASSLKTGVNTGELFF.

The sample holds many counts of this clonotype. The V gene is TRBV7-3, the J gene TRBJ2-5, with TRBD1 matching 8 bases. This CDR3 spans 15 amino acids. In germline, CDR1 is SGHTA, CDR2 FQGTGA. The ends lost 2 bases at V and 5 bases at J; junction bases unmatched: 7. CDR3 residues: CASSLGAGGLETQYF. The CDR3, as DNA: TGTGCCAGCAGCTTAGGGGCAGGGGGCTTGGAGACCCAGTACTTC.

This clonotype has a count of ten or more. CDR3 amino acids: CASRGGAEAFF. In nucleotides, the CDR3 is TGTGCCAGCCGGGGGGGCGCTGAAGCTTTCTTT. This chain connects TRBV7-9 to TRBJ1-1; a weak D match, TRBD1 (6 bases). Germline CDR1 SEHNR, CDR2 FQNEAQ (reference sequence). The V end lost 8 bases, the J end lost 6 bases, and 10 bases lay between the germline ends. CDR3 length: 11 residues.

This clonotype was seen ten or more times. The chain recombines TRBV14 with TRBJ2-5, with D perhaps matching TRBD2 (6 bases). Germline loops: CDR1 SGHDN, CDR2 FVKESK. V lost 2 bases and J lost 4, with 23 bases in between. CDR3 length: 18 amino acids. CDR3 coding DNA: TGTGCCAGCAGCCAACCGCGGAGTGGGCGGGGATGGAGAGAGACCCAGTACTTC. It codes for CASSQPRSGRGWRETQYF. Full variable domain (remainder filled in from reference TRBV14 and TRBJ2-5): EAGVTQFPSHSVIEKGQTVTLRCDPISGHDNLYWYRRVMGKEIKFLLHFVKESKQDESGMPNNRFLAERTGGTYSTLKVQPAELEDSGVYFCASSQPRSGRGWRETQYFGPGTRLLVL.

This clonotype was observed at least ten times. The rearrangement joins TRBV2 to TRBJ1-1, with TRBD1 as a possible D gene (5 bases). CDR3 length: 13 amino acids. Germline loops: CDR1 SNHLY, CDR2 FYNNEI. The V gene lost 4 bases and the J gene lost 5 bases, with 11 bases spanning the gap. The DNA for the CDR3 is TGTGCCAGCAGTGGGGCCTGGGGGACTGAAGCTTTCTTT. Amino acids: CASSGAWGTEAFF.

In this sample, this clonotype turned up many times. The V gene is TRBV9, the J gene TRBJ2-3, with TRBD2 matching over 7 bases. The V gene end was trimmed by 0 bases and the J gene end by 2 bases; junction bases not matched to a gene: 3. The CDR3 sequence is 15 residues long. Germline values: CDR1 SGDLS, CDR2 YYNGEE. CDR3 residues: CASSVDLAATDTQYF. The CDR3 region has the DNA TGTGCCAGCAGCGTAGATCTAGCGGCCACAGATACGCAGTATTTT.

This clonotype was detected many times. The chain links TRBV5-1 to TRBJ1-1, with 7 bases that match TRBD1. V lost 4 bases and J lost 3; bases outside the gene matches: 6. The germline CDR1 and CDR2 sequences are SGHRS and YFSETQ. This CDR3 region has 14 residues. The CDR3 region is CASSAGGSDTEAFF. The CDR3 nucleotides are TGCGCCAGCAGCGCAGGGGGTAGTGACACTGAAGCTTTCTTT.

The rearrangement links TRBV2 to TRBJ1-1; D is ambiguous. The V gene's germline CDR1 is SNHLY and CDR2 FYNNEI. The germline V and J ends were trimmed by 5 bases and 9 bases, with 13 bases remaining between them. The CDR3 is 12 amino acids. CDR3 in amino acids: CASSNGLGQAFF. CDR3 DNA sequence: TGTGCCAGCAGTAACGGCCTCGGGCAAGCTTTCTTT.

The gene calls are TRBV5-1 and TRBJ1-4; TRBD1 agrees at 12 bases. Trimming at V came to 3 bases and at J to 3 bases, leaving 3 bases not matched to a gene. The CDR3 contains 16 residues. Germline lookup yields CDR1 SGHRS and CDR2 YFSETQ. The chain's CDR3 is CASSSGQGASNEKLFF. The CDR3 DNA reads TGCGCCAGCAGCTCGGGACAGGGGGCTTCTAATGAAAAACTGTTTTTT.

This clonotype has only a few counts. This may be a read error, as it is one base from a much larger clone. This chain connects TRBV3-1 to TRBJ2-1; perhaps D is TRBD1 or TRBD2 (7 bases each). Germline CDR1 is LGHDT and CDR2 is YNNKEL (reference sequence). The CDR3 spans 15 residues. In DNA, the CDR3 is TGTGCCAGCTCAAGGGGGCGGGAGTACTACAATGAGCGGTTCTTC. This gives the protein CASSRGREYYNERFF.

This clonotype was detected ten times or more. At one of its ends the junction is not consistent with the germline gene, which may arise from a read error. The genes are TRBV11-2 and TRBJ2-7; D not certain. The CDR3 runs 11 residues. Germline V CDR1 and CDR2: SGHAT, FQNNGV. The CDR3 DNA is TGTGCCAGCAGTTCGTTAGTCGTGGTAGGGTTC. It encodes CASSSLVVVGF.

This clonotype was seen repeatedly, ten times or more. The V gene is TRBV20-1, the J gene TRBJ1-1; no clear D. This CDR3 is built from 12 residues. Germline CDR1 and CDR2: DFQATT and SNEGSKA (reference sequence). V lost 6 bases and J lost 5, with 13 bases in between. The CDR3, as DNA: TGCAGTGCCCCCGGCCAGGAGACTGAAGCTTTCTTT. It translates to CSAPGQETEAFF.

The table lists this clonotype with many counts. V gene TRBV28 combines with J gene TRBJ2-7; a weak D match, TRBD1 (6 bases). This CDR3 is 17 amino acids long. V was clipped by 2 bases and J by 0 bases, with 17 bases between them. CDR1 is MDHEN, CDR2 SYDVKM, per germline. The CDR3 loop reads CASSLDPTGEISYEQYF. CDR3 in DNA: TGTGCCAGCAGTTTAGACCCGACAGGTGAAATCTCCTACGAGCAGTACTTC.

This clonotype was found many times. The rearrangement joins TRBV3-1 to TRBJ1-1; D possibly corresponds to TRBD1 (6 bases). V was cut by 5 bases and J by 5 bases, with 15 bases left in between. Germline lookup yields CDR1 LGHDT and CDR2 YNNKEL (reference sequence). This CDR3 comprises 14 residues. CDR3 in DNA: TGTGCCAGCAGCTACTGGGGGGCGAAGACTGAAGCTTTCTTT. It translates to CASSYWGAKTEAFF.

The chain uses TRBV6-5 and TRBJ2-3; 7 bases fit TRBD2. Per the germline V gene, CDR1 is MNHEY and CDR2 is SVGAGI. This CDR3 has 15 residues. Trimming cost V 8 bases and J 6 bases; bases outside gene matches: 14. The CDR3 sequence: CASVGEAEGGDTQYF. Written as DNA, the CDR3 is TGTGCCAGCGTAGGAGAAGCGGAGGGAGGGGATACGCAGTATTTT.

This clonotype was counted many times. The rearrangement joins TRBV29-1 to TRBJ2-1, with 14 bases lining up with TRBD2. CDR3 length equals 15 residues. CDR1 and CDR2 (germline): SQVTM, ANQGSEA. Trimming at V came to 7 bases and at J to 7 bases, leaving 9 bases not matched to a gene. In DNA form, the CDR3 reads TGCAGCGGTAGACTAGCGGGAGGGCTTGGAAATGAGCAGTTCTTC. Translating gives CSGRLAGGLGNEQFF.

About this clonotype itself: A far larger clone differs by one base, so this is likely a read error. The chain links TRBV7-2 to TRBJ2-7; possible D gene TRBD1, 5 bases. Germline-derived CDR1 and CDR2 are SGHTA and FQGNSA. The CDR3 is 15 amino acids. Between the trimmed V and J ends, which lost 2 bases and 0 bases, there was a span of 11 bases. CDR3: CASSLSQGPSYEQYF. The CDR3, as DNA: TGTGCCAGCAGCTTAAGTCAGGGTCCCTCCTACGAGCAGTACTTC.

With regard to this clonotype: A far more abundant clone sits one base away, making this likely a read error. The chain couples TRBV6-5 to TRBJ1-1; TRBD1 might be the D (5 bases). This CDR3 has 14 residues. The germline CDR1 and CDR2 sequences are MNHEY and SVGAGI. Trimming pared 4 bases from V and 2 bases from J, leaving 11 bases between. Here the CDR3 DNA reads TGTGCCAGCAGTTCCCCCGGACATAACACTGAAGCTTTCTTT. The encoded protein is CASSSPGHNTEAFF.

This clonotype showed up just a few times. The gene calls are TRBV14 and TRBJ1-5; D is possibly TRBD1 (5 bases). Trimming stripped 0 bases from V and 2 bases from J, with 14 bases between. Germline V CDR1 and CDR2: SGHDN, FVKESK. There are 17 residues in the CDR3. Here the CDR3 DNA reads TGTGCCAGCAGCCAAGATATGCGGGGGAGCGGCAATCAGCCCCAGCATTTT. This sequence encodes CASSQDMRGSGNQPQHF.